This is a list of T cell receptor beta chains from one sample in a study of beta chain features in type 1 diabetes. Some clones are missing from TCRdb's copy, which holds only in-frame ones; the method was immunoSEQ multiplex PCR. Of 130,000 or so clones listed, 9.2% are singletons. Sequenced material: central memory CD4+ T cells from blood. These receptor sequences come from a man younger than 35 in good health. CDR3s include the opening cysteine and the closing phenylalanine or tryptophan. Each record gives: V gene, CDR3 length, J gene, clone size, D gene, CDR3 protein, CDR3 DNA. D genes are given only for firm matches. Clone size is stated in some rows and not others, as once, few, many or a class when expanded.

V gene: TRBV6-5
CDR3 length: 15
J gene: TRBJ2-7
clone size: few
D gene: TRBD1
CDR3 protein: CASSLGQGALYEQYF
CDR3 DNA: TGTGCCAGCAGCCTCGGACAGGGGGCTCTCTACGAGCAGTACTTC

V gene: TRBV7-2
CDR3 length: 15
J gene: TRBJ2-2
clone size: -
D gene: -
CDR3 protein: CASSLIDRDTGELFF
CDR3 DNA: TGTGCCAGCAGCTTAATAGACAGAGACACCGGGGAGCTGTTTTTT

V gene: TRBV19
CDR3 length: 15
J gene: TRBJ2-1
clone size: -
D gene: -
CDR3 protein: CASRTPGGQGNEQFF
CDR3 DNA: TGTGCCAGTAGAACTCCAGGGGGGCAGGGCAATGAGCAGTTCTTC

V gene: TRBV11-2
CDR3 length: 16
J gene: TRBJ2-5
clone size: few
D gene: TRBD1
CDR3 protein: CASSLLPGTVGETQYF
CDR3 DNA: TGTGCCAGCAGCTTACTACCCGGGACAGTGGGAGAGACCCAGTACTTC

V gene: TRBV29-1
CDR3 length: 14
J gene: TRBJ2-2
clone size: -
D gene: TRBD2
CDR3 protein: CSIKSGGRTGELFF
CDR3 DNA: TGCAGCATTAAGAGCGGGGGGCGGACCGGGGAGCTGTTTTTT

V gene: TRBV6-5
CDR3 length: 16
J gene: TRBJ2-7
clone size: -
D gene: TRBD2
CDR3 protein: CASSYSSGGQTYEQYF
CDR3 DNA: TGTGCCAGCAGTTACTCGAGCGGGGGGCAAACCTACGAGCAGTACTTC

V gene: TRBV7-9
CDR3 length: 14
J gene: TRBJ1-5
clone size: -
D gene: -
CDR3 protein: CASSFLADNQPQHF
CDR3 DNA: TGTGCCAGCAGCTTTCTGGCAGACAATCAGCCCCAGCATTTT

V gene: TRBV5-4
CDR3 length: 15
J gene: TRBJ2-1
clone size: many
D gene: -
CDR3 protein: CASSSTSDKNNEQFF
CDR3 DNA: TGTGCCAGCAGCTCCACTTCTGATAAGAACAATGAGCAGTTCTTC

V gene: TRBV19
CDR3 length: 13
J gene: TRBJ1-5
clone size: -
D gene: -
CDR3 protein: CASRIQINQPQHF
CDR3 DNA: TGTGCCAGTAGAATCCAGATAAATCAGCCCCAGCATTTT

V gene: TRBV2
CDR3 length: 13
J gene: TRBJ1-5
clone size: -
D gene: -
CDR3 protein: CASSEAGEQPQHF
CDR3 DNA: TGTGCCAGCAGTGAGGCAGGTGAGCAGCCCCAGCATTTT

V gene: TRBV6-5
CDR3 length: 16
J gene: TRBJ2-7
clone size: few
D gene: TRBD1
CDR3 protein: CASSYRLGQASYEQYF
CDR3 DNA: TGTGCCAGCAGTTACAGACTGGGACAGGCTTCCTACGAGCAGTACTTC

V gene: TRBV9
CDR3 length: 15
J gene: TRBJ2-2
clone size: -
D gene: TRBD1
CDR3 protein: CASSARQGGTGELFF
CDR3 DNA: TGTGCCAGCAGCGCTAGACAGGGTGGCACCGGGGAGCTGTTTTTT

V gene: TRBV28
CDR3 length: 15
J gene: TRBJ1-5
clone size: many
D gene: -
CDR3 protein: CASSPRTVSNQPQHF
CDR3 DNA: TGTGCCAGCAGTCCCAGGACAGTTAGCAATCAGCCCCAGCATTTT

V gene: TRBV23-1
CDR3 length: 15
J gene: TRBJ2-5
clone size: many
D gene: TRBD1
CDR3 protein: CASSHLTGGGETQYF
CDR3 DNA: TGCGCCAGCAGTCACCTGACAGGGGGGGGAGAGACCCAGTACTTC

V gene: TRBV7-3
CDR3 length: 14
J gene: TRBJ2-3
clone size: many
D gene: -
CDR3 protein: CASSLLRQTDTQYF
CDR3 DNA: TGTGCCAGCAGCTTACTAAGACAAACAGATACGCAGTATTTT

V gene: TRBV29-1
CDR3 length: 15
J gene: TRBJ2-1
clone size: few
D gene: -
CDR3 protein: CSAPPGNLGYNEQFF
CDR3 DNA: TGCAGCGCTCCCCCGGGGAACCTAGGCTACAATGAGCAGTTCTTC

V gene: TRBV5-4
CDR3 length: 14
J gene: TRBJ2-7
clone size: -
D gene: TRBD1
CDR3 protein: CASSFRDRGVEQYF
CDR3 DNA: TGTGCCAGCAGCTTCCGGGACAGGGGTGTCGAGCAGTACTTC

V gene: TRBV11-2
CDR3 length: 14
J gene: TRBJ2-5
clone size: -
D gene: -
CDR3 protein: CASSYRDFQETQYF
CDR3 DNA: TGTGCCAGCAGCTATCGGGACTTTCAAGAGACCCAGTACTTC

V gene: TRBV27
CDR3 length: 15
J gene: TRBJ1-1
clone size: -
D gene: TRBD1
CDR3 protein: CASSLFSRGQVEAFF
CDR3 DNA: TGTGCCAGCAGTTTATTTTCCAGGGGGCAGGTTGAAGCTTTCTTT

V gene: TRBV5-1
CDR3 length: 11
J gene: TRBJ2-2
clone size: few
D gene: -
CDR3 protein: CASRIEGELFF
CDR3 DNA: TGCGCCAGCAGGATAGAAGGGGAGCTGTTTTTT

V gene: TRBV27
CDR3 length: 17
J gene: TRBJ2-7
clone size: -
D gene: TRBD2
CDR3 protein: CASSRTSGGWSSYEQYF
CDR3 DNA: TGTGCCAGCAGTAGGACTAGCGGGGGTTGGAGCTCCTACGAGCAGTACTTC

V gene: TRBV13
CDR3 length: 16
J gene: TRBJ2-3
clone size: few
D gene: TRBD2
CDR3 protein: CASSLRAGASTDTQYF
CDR3 DNA: TGTGCCAGCAGCTTAAGAGCGGGGGCTAGCACAGATACGCAGTATTTT

V gene: TRBV20-1
CDR3 length: 11
J gene: TRBJ2-2
clone size: many
D gene: -
CDR3 protein: CSAKQPGELFF
CDR3 DNA: TGCAGTGCTAAACAACCCGGGGAGCTGTTTTTT

V gene: TRBV7-9
CDR3 length: 14
J gene: TRBJ2-5
clone size: -
D gene: -
CDR3 protein: CASSPLGGRETQYF
CDR3 DNA: TGTGCCAGCAGCCCCCTCGGGGGAAGGGAGACCCAGTACTTC

V gene: TRBV7-6
CDR3 length: 13
J gene: TRBJ2-3
clone size: once
D gene: -
CDR3 protein: CASSGRDLDTQYF
CDR3 DNA: TGTGCCAGCAGCGGCCGGGACTTGGATACGCAGTATTTT

V gene: TRBV28
CDR3 length: 15
J gene: TRBJ2-7
clone size: few
D gene: TRBD2
CDR3 protein: CASSSSGAGVREQYF
CDR3 DNA: TGTGCCAGCAGTTCTAGCGGAGCAGGCGTACGCGAGCAGTACTTC

V gene: TRBV2
CDR3 length: 14
J gene: TRBJ2-2
clone size: -
D gene: -
CDR3 protein: CASSITMGAGELFF
CDR3 DNA: TGTGCCAGCAGTATCACAATGGGGGCAGGGGAGCTGTTTTTT

V gene: TRBV29-1
CDR3 length: 14
J gene: TRBJ2-1
clone size: few
D gene: -
CDR3 protein: CSVGFAGAYNEQFF
CDR3 DNA: TGCAGCGTTGGGTTTGCGGGGGCGTACAATGAGCAGTTCTTC

V gene: TRBV28
CDR3 length: 16
J gene: TRBJ1-2
clone size: -
D gene: TRBD1
CDR3 protein: CASSFSDRVGLDGYTF
CDR3 DNA: TGTGCCAGCAGTTTCTCGGACAGGGTTGGACTAGATGGCTACACCTTC

V gene: TRBV6-4
CDR3 length: 14
J gene: TRBJ2-3
clone size: few
D gene: -
CDR3 protein: CASSDLGGSDTQYF
CDR3 DNA: TGTGCCAGCAGTGACCTGGGAGGTTCAGATACGCAGTATTTT

V gene: TRBV2
CDR3 length: 15
J gene: TRBJ2-6
clone size: few
D gene: -
CDR3 protein: CASSESGRGANVLTF
CDR3 DNA: TGTGCCAGCAGTGAAAGTGGGCGCGGGGCCAACGTCCTGACTTTC

V gene: TRBV6-5
CDR3 length: 14
J gene: TRBJ1-2
clone size: few
D gene: TRBD1
CDR3 protein: CASSASTGGDGYTF
CDR3 DNA: TGTGCCAGCAGTGCGTCGACAGGGGGCGACGGCTACACCTTC

V gene: TRBV7-6
CDR3 length: 14
J gene: TRBJ1-2
clone size: -
D gene: TRBD1
CDR3 protein: CASSLTTGGDGYTF
CDR3 DNA: TGTGCCAGCAGCTTGACTACAGGGGGAGATGGCTACACCTTC

V gene: TRBV6-5
CDR3 length: 14
J gene: TRBJ2-1
clone size: -
D gene: TRBD2
CDR3 protein: CASSSPTSGNEQFF
CDR3 DNA: TGTGCCAGCAGTTCCCCGACTAGCGGGAATGAGCAGTTCTTC

V gene: TRBV28
CDR3 length: 12
J gene: TRBJ2-5
clone size: many
D gene: -
CDR3 protein: CASSFVGLTQYF
CDR3 DNA: TGTGCCAGCAGTTTTGTGGGGCTGACCCAGTACTTC

V gene: TRBV10-3
CDR3 length: 18
J gene: TRBJ2-3
clone size: few
D gene: TRBD2
CDR3 protein: CAISESTSGGPGTDTQYF
CDR3 DNA: TGTGCCATCAGTGAGTCGACTAGCGGGGGGCCAGGCACAGATACGCAGTATTTT

V gene: TRBV7-2
CDR3 length: 16
J gene: TRBJ2-3
clone size: -
D gene: -
CDR3 protein: CASSLGAGRLSDTQYF
CDR3 DNA: TGTGCCAGCAGCTTAGGAGCCGGCAGGCTTTCCGATACGCAGTATTTT

V gene: TRBV11-2
CDR3 length: 13
J gene: TRBJ2-7
clone size: -
D gene: TRBD2
CDR3 protein: CASSFAGGGEQHF
CDR3 DNA: TGTGCCAGCAGCTTTGCGGGGGGGGGTGAGCAGCACTTC

V gene: TRBV4-3
CDR3 length: 14
J gene: TRBJ2-1
clone size: few
D gene: TRBD2
CDR3 protein: CASRLAGGLNEQFF
CDR3 DNA: TGCGCCAGCCGACTAGCGGGGGGACTAAATGAGCAGTTCTTC

V gene: TRBV7-2
CDR3 length: 15
J gene: TRBJ2-4
clone size: -
D gene: -
CDR3 protein: CASSPEVVGSYIQYF
CDR3 DNA: TGTGCCAGCAGCCCCGAGGTAGTGGGGAGTTACATTCAGTACTTC

V gene: TRBV5-1
CDR3 length: 15
J gene: TRBJ2-7
clone size: -
D gene: TRBD2
CDR3 protein: CASSFLAGGPHEQYF
CDR3 DNA: TGCGCCAGCAGCTTTCTAGCGGGGGGGCCCCACGAGCAGTACTTC

V gene: TRBV5-4
CDR3 length: 16
J gene: TRBJ2-6
clone size: few
D gene: -
CDR3 protein: CASSLEPRSGANVLTF
CDR3 DNA: TGTGCCAGCAGCTTGGAGCCCCGCTCTGGGGCCAACGTCCTGACTTTC